This is a list of T cell receptor beta chains from one sample in a study of T cell repertoires in cytomegalovirus infection. These receptors lack a known antigen. One entry per CDR3 protein, called by TCRdb with MiXCR from the reads. Of around 900,000 distinct CDR3 sequences listed, roughly 31% are singletons. The sequencing here drew on cultured CD8+ T cells from PBMCs, taken from culture after CMV antigen stimulation. The source is a human donor in good health (CMV status not recorded). Some clones in this sample may be carry-over from other donors' samples. The CDR3 runs from the conserved cysteine through the conserved F or W. D genes are given only for firm matches. Some rows mark clone size as missing; the rest say once, few, many or name a class of expanded clone.

d_gene,abundance,j_gene,v_gene,CDR3nt,CDR3aa
NA,few,TRBJ2-1,TRBV4-1,TGCGCCAGCAGCCAGCCCCGGGAGACCTACAATGAGCAGTTCTTC,CASSQPRETYNEQFF
NA,NA,TRBJ1-1,TRBV19,TGTGCCAGTAGTATTGGGGGCCCCACTGAAGCTTTCTTT,CASSIGGPTEAFF
NA,NA,TRBJ1-1,TRBV6-1,TGTGCCAGCAGTGAAAGGCAGGGTATCGACACTGAAGCTTTCTTT,CASSERQGIDTEAFF
NA,NA,TRBJ1-1,TRBV19,TGTGCCAGTAGTATCTCTATCATCCCGGGGGGGACTGAAGCTTTCTTT,CASSISIIPGGTEAFF
TRBD1,NA,TRBJ2-3,TRBV7-8,TGTGCCAGCGCGGGACAGGGCACAGATACGCAGTATTTT,CASAGQGTDTQYF
NA,many,TRBJ1-3,TRBV7-2,TGTGCCAGCAGCTTCGCCAGCTACCCCTCTGGAAACACCATATATTTT,CASSFASYPSGNTIYF
NA,NA,TRBJ1-3,TRBV4-1,TGCGCCAGCAGCCATCAACGGTTAGGGGTGGCTGGAAACACCATATATTTT,CASSHQRLGVAGNTIYF
TRBD1,few,TRBJ1-1,TRBV27,TGTGCCAGCAGTCCAGGGGGCGCCGGGGAGACTGAAGCTTTCTTT,CASSPGGAGETEAFF
TRBD1,NA,TRBJ1-1,TRBV6-6,TGTGCCAGCAGTGGACAGGGATTTAACACTGAAGCTTTCTTT,CASSGQGFNTEAFF
NA,NA,TRBJ1-2,TRBV29-1,TGCAGCGTTCCCAGACCCTATGGCTACACCTTC,CSVPRPYGYTF
NA,few,TRBJ1-5,TRBV6-2/TRBV6-3,TGTGCCAGTTGGGACGCCGTAGGGGGCAATCAGCCCCAGCATTTT,CASWDAVGGNQPQHF
TRBD2,NA,TRBJ2-2,TRBV5-6,TGTGCCAGCAGCTCGGGCAGCGGGAGACTTTGGGAGCTGTTTTTT,CASSSGSGRLWELFF
NA,NA,TRBJ2-1,TRBV7-8,TGTGCCAGCAGCTTAGCGTACGGAGGGGGAGAGTTCTTC,CASSLAYGGGEFF
NA,few,TRBJ2-7,TRBV5-6,TGTGCCAGCAGCTCCCTGGAGGGGGACTCCTACGAGCAGTACTTC,CASSSLEGDSYEQYF
TRBD1,NA,TRBJ2-1,TRBV12-3/TRBV12-4,TGTGCCAGCAGTTTCCATTTACAGGGGGAAACCTACAATGAGCAGTTCTTC,CASSFHLQGETYNEQFF
NA,NA,TRBJ1-5,TRBV4-1,TGCGCCAGCAGCCGAGATTTGCTTTTGGGTCAGCCCCAGCATTTT,CASSRDLLLGQPQHF
NA,few,TRBJ1-1,TRBV27,TGTGCCAGCAGTGATAGGGGTGGGGTCACTGAAGCTTTCTTT,CASSDRGGVTEAFF
NA,many,TRBJ2-2,TRBV6-1,TGTGCCAGCGGAGAGTGGGAAGGCGGGGAGCTGTTTTTT,CASGEWEGGELFF
NA,many,TRBJ2-1,TRBV7-2,TGTGCCAGCAGCTTGTATGACAGGAGCTCCTACAATGAGCAGTTCTTC,CASSLYDRSSYNEQFF
TRBD1,NA,TRBJ1-4,TRBV27,TGTGCCAGCAGTTCCATACAGGGGGCACGGGAAAAACTGTTTTTT,CASSSIQGAREKLFF
NA,NA,TRBJ2-7,TRBV6-1,TGTGCCAGCAGCGAGGGGGGGGGGTCCACCTACGAGCAGTACTTC,CASSEGGGSTYEQYF
TRBD2,NA,TRBJ2-7,TRBV15,TGTGCCACCAGTATTTCCGGGACTAGCCTTGACGAGCAGTACTTC,CATSISGTSLDEQYF